This T cell receptor (beta chain) was obtained from a study of tumor and adjacent non-tumor tissue in lung cancer. About the research overall: Patients were aged about 30 to 80, 10 men and roughly 5 women, stage I to III. The study, taken as a whole, reports: Compared with tumor, normal lung showed significantly lower TCR diversity. Normal lung showed higher cumulative top 100 clone frequency than tumor. Higher tumor TCR diversity was associated with shorter survival.

As concerns this clonotype: Its target is not known. One junction end does not reproduce the germline sequence, and a read error may be involved.

The CDR3 consists of 15 residues. The germline gives CDR1 MNHNS, CDR2 SASEGT. Three rounds of nested PCR, following a modified ARM-PCR protocol, produced the TCRbeta library. TCRdb reprocessed the multiplex PCR reads via MiXCR and lists one record per CDR3 protein. This table has about 110,000 distinct CDR3 sequences, more than 70% appearing once. The template was RNA from unsorted bulk tissue. The chain is built from TRBV6-1 and TRBJ2-1, with D maybe TRBD2 (5 bases). The receptor was derived from a woman in her sixties or seventies with non-small cell lung cancer. Sequences were obtained from lung tumor tissue. Here the CDR3 reads CASMPPGYSYNEQFF. The CDR3 bases are TGTGCCAGCATGCCTCCGGGGTACTCCTATAATGAGCAGTTCTTC.